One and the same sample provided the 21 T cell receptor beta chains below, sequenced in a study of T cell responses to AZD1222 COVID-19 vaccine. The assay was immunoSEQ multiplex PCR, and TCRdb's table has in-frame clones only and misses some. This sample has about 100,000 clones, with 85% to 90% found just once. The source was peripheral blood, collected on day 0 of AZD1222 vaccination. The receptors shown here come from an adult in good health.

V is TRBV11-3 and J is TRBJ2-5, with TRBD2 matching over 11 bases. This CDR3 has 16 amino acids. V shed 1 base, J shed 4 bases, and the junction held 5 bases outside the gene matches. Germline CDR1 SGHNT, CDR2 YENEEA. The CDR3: CASSLASLAGVETQYF. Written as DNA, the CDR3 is TGTGCCAGCAGCTTAGCGTCACTAGCGGGGGTAGAGACCCAGTACTTC.

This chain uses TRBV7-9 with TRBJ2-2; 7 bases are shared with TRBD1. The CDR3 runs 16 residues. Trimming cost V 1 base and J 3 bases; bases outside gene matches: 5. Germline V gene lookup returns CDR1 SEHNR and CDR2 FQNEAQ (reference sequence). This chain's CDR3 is CASSLGVGGHTGELFF. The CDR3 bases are TGTGCCAGCAGCTTAGGTGTAGGGGGCCACACCGGGGAGCTGTTTTTT.

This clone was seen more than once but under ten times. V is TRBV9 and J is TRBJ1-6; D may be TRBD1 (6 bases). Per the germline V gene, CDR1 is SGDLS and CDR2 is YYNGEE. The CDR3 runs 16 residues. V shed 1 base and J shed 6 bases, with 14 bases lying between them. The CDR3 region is CASSVNPGGANSPLHF. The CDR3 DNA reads TGTGCCAGCAGCGTAAATCCCGGGGGGGCTAATTCACCCCTCCACTTT.

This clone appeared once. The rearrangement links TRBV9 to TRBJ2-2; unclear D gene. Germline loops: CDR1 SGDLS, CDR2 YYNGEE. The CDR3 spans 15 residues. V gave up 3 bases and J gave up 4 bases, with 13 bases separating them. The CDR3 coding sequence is TGTGCCAGCAGCGAAGGAGATTCAGGCACCGGGGAGCTGTTTTTT. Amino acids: CASSEGDSGTGELFF. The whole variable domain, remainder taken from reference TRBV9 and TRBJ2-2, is DSGVTQTPKHLITATGQRVTLRCSPRSGDLSVYWYQQSLDQGLQFLIQYYNGEERAKGNILERFSAQQFPDLHSELNLSSLELGDSALYFCASSEGDSGTGELFFGEGSRLTVL.

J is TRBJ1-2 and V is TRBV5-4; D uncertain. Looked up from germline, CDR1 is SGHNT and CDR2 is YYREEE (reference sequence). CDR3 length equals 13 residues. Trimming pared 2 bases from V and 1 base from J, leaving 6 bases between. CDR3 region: CASSFTNNYGYTF. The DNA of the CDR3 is TGTGCCAGCAGCTTCACCAATAACTATGGCTACACCTTC.

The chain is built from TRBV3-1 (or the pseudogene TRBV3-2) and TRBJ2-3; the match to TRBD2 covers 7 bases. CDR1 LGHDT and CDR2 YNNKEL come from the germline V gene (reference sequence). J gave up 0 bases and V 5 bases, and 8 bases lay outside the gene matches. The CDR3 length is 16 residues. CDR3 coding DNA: TGTGCCAGCAGCGCCTCTGCGGGGGTTAGCACAGATACGCAGTATTTT. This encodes CASSASAGVSTDTQYF.

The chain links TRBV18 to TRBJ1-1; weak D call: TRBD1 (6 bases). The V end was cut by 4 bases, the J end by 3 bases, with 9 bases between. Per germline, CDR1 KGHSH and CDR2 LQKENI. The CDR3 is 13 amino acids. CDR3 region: CASSRNRDTEAFF. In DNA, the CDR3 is TGTGCCAGCTCACGCAACAGGGACACTGAAGCTTTCTTT.

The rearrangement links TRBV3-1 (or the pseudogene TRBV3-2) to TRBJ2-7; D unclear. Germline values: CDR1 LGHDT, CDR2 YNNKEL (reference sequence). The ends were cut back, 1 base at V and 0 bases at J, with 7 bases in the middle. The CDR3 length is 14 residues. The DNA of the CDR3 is TGTGCCAGCAGCCAAGGCATCAGCTCCTACGAGCAGTACTTC. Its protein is CASSQGISSYEQYF.

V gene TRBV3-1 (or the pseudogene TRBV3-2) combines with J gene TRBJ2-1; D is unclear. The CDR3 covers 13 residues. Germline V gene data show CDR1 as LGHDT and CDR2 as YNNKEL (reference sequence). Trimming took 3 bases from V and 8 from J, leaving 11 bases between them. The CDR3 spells CASSHWIADEQFF. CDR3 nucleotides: TGTGCCAGCAGCCACTGGATAGCCGATGAGCAGTTCTTC.

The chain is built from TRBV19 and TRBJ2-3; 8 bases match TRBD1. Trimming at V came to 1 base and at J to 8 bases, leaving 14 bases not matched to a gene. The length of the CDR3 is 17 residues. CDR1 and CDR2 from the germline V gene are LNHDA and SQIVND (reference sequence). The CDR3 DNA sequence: TGTGCCAGTAGTATAGGTATACGGTCAGGGGGCGGCGGTACGCAGTATTTT. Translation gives CASSIGIRSGGGGTQYF.

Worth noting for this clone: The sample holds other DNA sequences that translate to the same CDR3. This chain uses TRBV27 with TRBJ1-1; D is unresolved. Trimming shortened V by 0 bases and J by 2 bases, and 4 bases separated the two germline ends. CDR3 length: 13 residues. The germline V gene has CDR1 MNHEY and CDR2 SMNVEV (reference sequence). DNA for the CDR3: TGTGCCAGCAGTTTATCTCGCAACACTGAAGCTTTCTTT. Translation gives CASSLSRNTEAFF.

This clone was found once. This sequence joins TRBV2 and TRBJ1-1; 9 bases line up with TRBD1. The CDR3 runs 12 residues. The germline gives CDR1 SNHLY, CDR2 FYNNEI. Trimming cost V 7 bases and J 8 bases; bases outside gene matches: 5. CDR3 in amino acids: CASKRQGGEAFF. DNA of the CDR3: TGTGCCAGCAAGAGACAGGGGGGGGAAGCTTTCTTT.

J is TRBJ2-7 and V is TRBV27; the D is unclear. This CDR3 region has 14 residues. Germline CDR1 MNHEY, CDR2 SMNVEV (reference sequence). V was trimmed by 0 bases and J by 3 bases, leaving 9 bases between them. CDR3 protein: CASSLSGLSYEQYF. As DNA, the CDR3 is TGTGCCAGCAGTTTATCAGGGCTCAGCTACGAGCAGTACTTC.

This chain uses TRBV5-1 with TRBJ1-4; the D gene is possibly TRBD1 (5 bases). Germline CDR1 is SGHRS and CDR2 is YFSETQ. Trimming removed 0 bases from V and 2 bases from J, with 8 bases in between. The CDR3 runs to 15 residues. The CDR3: CASSLGGKTNEKLFF. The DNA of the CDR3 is TGCGCCAGCAGCTTGGGGGGGAAGACTAATGAAAAACTGTTTTTT.

CDR3 bases: TGCAGTGCTAGTGCCGGGACTCCGCGCACCGGGGAGCTGTTTTTT. Its translation is CSASAGTPRTGELFF. This chain links TRBV20-1 with TRBJ2-2, with a weak D call TRBD2 (6 bases). V lost 3 bases and J lost 4, with 15 bases in between. CDR3 size: 15 residues. The germline V gene has CDR1 DFQATT and CDR2 SNEGSKA (reference sequence).

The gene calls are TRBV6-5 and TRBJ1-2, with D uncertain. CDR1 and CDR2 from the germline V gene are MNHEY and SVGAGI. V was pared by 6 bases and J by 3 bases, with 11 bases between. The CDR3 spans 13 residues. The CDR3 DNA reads TGTGCCAGCAGCGCGGACGGAGACTATGGCTACACCTTC. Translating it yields CASSADGDYGYTF.

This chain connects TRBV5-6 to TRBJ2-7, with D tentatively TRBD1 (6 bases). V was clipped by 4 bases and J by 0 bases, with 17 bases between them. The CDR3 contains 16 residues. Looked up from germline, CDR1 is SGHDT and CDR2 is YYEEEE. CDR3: CASSNPGVHTSYEQYF. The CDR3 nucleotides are TGTGCCAGCAGCAATCCAGGGGTCCATACCTCCTACGAGCAGTACTTC.

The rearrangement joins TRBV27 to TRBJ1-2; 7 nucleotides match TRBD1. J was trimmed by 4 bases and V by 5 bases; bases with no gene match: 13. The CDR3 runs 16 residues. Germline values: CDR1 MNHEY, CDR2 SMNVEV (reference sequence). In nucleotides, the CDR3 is TGTGCCAGCAGTCCGGCACCCGACAGGGCTAGCTATGGCTACACCTTC. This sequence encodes CASSPAPDRASYGYTF.

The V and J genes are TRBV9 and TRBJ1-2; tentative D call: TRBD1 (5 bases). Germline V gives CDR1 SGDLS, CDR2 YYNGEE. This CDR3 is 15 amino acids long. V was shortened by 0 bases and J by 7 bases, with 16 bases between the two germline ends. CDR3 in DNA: TGTGCCAGCAGCGTAGATGGGGCATTGAAAGCTGGCTACACCTTC. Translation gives CASSVDGALKAGYTF.

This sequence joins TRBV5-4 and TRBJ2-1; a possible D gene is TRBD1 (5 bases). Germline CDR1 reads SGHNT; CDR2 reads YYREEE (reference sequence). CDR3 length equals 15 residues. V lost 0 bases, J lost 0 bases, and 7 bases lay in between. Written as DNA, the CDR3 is TGTGCCAGCAGCTTGGGCAGGGTCTCCTACAATGAGCAGTTCTTC. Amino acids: CASSLGRVSYNEQFF.

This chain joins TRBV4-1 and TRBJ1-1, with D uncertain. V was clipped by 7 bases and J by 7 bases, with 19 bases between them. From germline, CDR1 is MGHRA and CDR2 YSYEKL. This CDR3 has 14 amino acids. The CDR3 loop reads CASTPQGLGSEAFF. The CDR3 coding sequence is TGCGCCAGCACTCCTCAAGGGTTGGGGAGTGAAGCTTTCTTT.